The clone carrying this T cell receptor (beta chain) was picked up one time. Source study methods: Estimated nucleated cell counts came from reference gene primer amplification. Profiling relied on immunoSEQ multiplex PCR, and the TCRdb table lists in-frame clones only, not all of them. V and J calls and clone size are copied from that table; D and trimming were computed from the DNA. The sample lists approximately 94,000 clones, just over 85% occurring once. This entry comes from a study of blood T cell repertoires in COVID-19. Overall study context: There were acute and convalescent COVID-19 samples, and they came from the United States, Italy and Spain. The cDNA or gDNA used as material had been derived from T cells, B-cell-depleted T cells, or PBMCs.

Trimming took off 3 bases at V and 4 bases at J, with 16 bases between the two ends. The germline CDR1 and CDR2 sequences are WNHNN and SYGVQD (reference sequence). The CDR3 consists of 16 residues. This receptor was identified in a woman aged 70-85 years with acute or convalescent COVID-19. V and J are TRBV10-1 and TRBJ2-1, with a weak D call TRBD2 (6 bases). Sequencing was done on a sample of peripheral blood. CDR3 amino acids: CASSEGGNSGYNEQFF. DNA for the CDR3: TGCGCCAGCAGTGAAGGAGGAAATAGCGGTTACAATGAGCAGTTCTTC.